The rows below give T cell receptor beta chains drawn from one sample of a study of CD8 T cells in ankylosing spondylitis. From the 5' RACE reads, TCRdb called clonotypes with MiXCR, one entry per CDR3 protein. The sample contains under 450,000 distinct CDR3 sequences, 17% of which appear only once. The sample consisted of blood, either unsorted or a sorted T cell fraction (not recorded which). The origin of the receptors is a male donor with ankylosing spondylitis. The conserved cysteine and the conserved F or W are not part of the CDR3 here.

j_call	cdr3_length	v_call	cdr3_aa
TRBJ1-3	14	TRBV12-3/TRBV12-4	ASSPTGARSGNTIY
TRBJ2-3	13	TRBV7-2	ASTPGLKTTDTQY
TRBJ2-5	14	TRBV5-1	ASSLVGREPAETQY
TRBJ2-5	10	TRBV10-3	AISVGDETQY
TRBJ2-2	13	TRBV5-1	ASSGVAGLTGELF
TRBJ2-3	11	TRBV6-2/TRBV6-3	ASSNRGRDTQY
TRBJ2-3	11	TRBV5-1	ASRWGTTDTQY
TRBJ1-1	13	TRBV7-2	ASSLGLGRATEAF
TRBJ1-1	13	TRBV6-1	ASSLGTGRVTEAF
TRBJ1-3	16	TRBV12-3/TRBV12-4	ASSLSGLDRVTGNTIY
TRBJ2-7	11	TRBV18	ASSLSDSYEQY
TRBJ2-1	14	TRBV20-1	SAPVRGAVRYNEQF
TRBJ1-1	14	TRBV7-9	ASSFPRGQGDTEAF
TRBJ2-7	13	TRBV12-3/TRBV12-4	ASSFLVGIGGKQY
TRBJ2-2	12	TRBV6-2/TRBV6-3	ASRLTSRGGELF
TRBJ1-5	11	TRBV6-1	ASSKQGPEPQH
TRBJ2-7	12	TRBV20-1	SASNRIGPYEQY
TRBJ1-5	10	TRBV20-1	SARAGLQPQH
TRBJ1-5	12	TRBV6-1	ASSEQGAEQPQH
TRBJ2-1	11	TRBV20-1	SARVWPNNEQF
TRBJ1-1	14	TRBV12-3/TRBV12-4	ASSLAPSAGPTEAF